These 2 T cell receptor beta chains share one sample of origin, sequenced in a study of blood T cell repertoires in COVID-19. Profiling relied on immunoSEQ multiplex PCR, and the TCRdb table lists in-frame clones only, not all of them. The sample includes 200,000 to 250,000 clones, roughly 82% of them seen just once. The source material was peripheral blood. These receptors came from a middle-aged man with active or convalescent COVID-19.

In nucleotides, the CDR3 is TGTGCCACCAGCAGAGGTGGGGCAGGGGGGCGAAACACCATATATTTT. Protein sequence: CATSRGGAGGRNTIYF. The chain has TRBV15 and TRBJ1-3; TRBD1 matches at 7 bases. This CDR3 spans 16 amino acids. Germline CDR1 is LNHNV and CDR2 is YYDKDF (reference sequence). J was trimmed by 5 bases and V by 1 base; bases with no gene match: 8.

The gene calls are TRBV11-1 and TRBJ2-1, with 11 bases identical to TRBD2. The germline V gene has CDR1 SGHAT and CDR2 FQDESV (reference sequence). This CDR3 has 14 amino acids. The V and J ends lost 3 bases and 8 bases, in that order; junction bases with no gene match: 3. The CDR3 here is CASSFLAGGHEQFF. The CDR3 nucleotides are TGTGCCAGCAGCTTCTTAGCGGGAGGGCATGAGCAGTTCTTC.